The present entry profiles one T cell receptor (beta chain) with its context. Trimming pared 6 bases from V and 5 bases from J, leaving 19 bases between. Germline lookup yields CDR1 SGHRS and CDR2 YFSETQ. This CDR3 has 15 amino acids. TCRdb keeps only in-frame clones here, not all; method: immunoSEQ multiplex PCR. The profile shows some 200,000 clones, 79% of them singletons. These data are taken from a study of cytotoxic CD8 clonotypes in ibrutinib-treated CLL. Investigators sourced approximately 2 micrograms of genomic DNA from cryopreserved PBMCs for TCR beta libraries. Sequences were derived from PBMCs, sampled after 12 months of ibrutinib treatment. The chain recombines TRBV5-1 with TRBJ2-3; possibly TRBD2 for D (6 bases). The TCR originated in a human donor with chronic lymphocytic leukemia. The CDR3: CASTNGGTSRDTQYF. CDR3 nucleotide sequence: TGCGCCAGCACCAATGGCGGGACGAGTCGAGATACGCAGTATTTT.